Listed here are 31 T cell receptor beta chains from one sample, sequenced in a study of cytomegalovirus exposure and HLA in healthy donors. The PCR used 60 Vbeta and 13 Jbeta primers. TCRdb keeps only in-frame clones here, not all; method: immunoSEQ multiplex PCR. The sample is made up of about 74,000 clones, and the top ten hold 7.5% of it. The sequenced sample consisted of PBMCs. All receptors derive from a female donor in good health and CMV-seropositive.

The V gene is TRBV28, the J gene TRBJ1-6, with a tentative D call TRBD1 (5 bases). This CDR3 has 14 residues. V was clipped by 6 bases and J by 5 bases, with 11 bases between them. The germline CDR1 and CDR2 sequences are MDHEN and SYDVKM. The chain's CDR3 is CASSPGGDNSPLHF. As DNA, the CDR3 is TGTGCCAGCAGCCCCGGGGGGGATAATTCACCCCTCCACTTT. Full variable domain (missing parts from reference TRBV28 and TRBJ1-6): DVKVTQSSRYLVKRTGEKVFLECVQDMDHENMFWYRQDPGLGLRLIYFSYDVKMKEKGDIPEGYSVSREKKERFSLILESASTNQTSMYLCASSPGGDNSPLHFGNGTRLTVT.

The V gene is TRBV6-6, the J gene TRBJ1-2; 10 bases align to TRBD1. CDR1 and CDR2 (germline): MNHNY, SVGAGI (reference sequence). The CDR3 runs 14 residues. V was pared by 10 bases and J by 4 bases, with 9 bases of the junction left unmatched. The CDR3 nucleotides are TGTGCCACCGTCGGGACAGGGGTGGGCTATGGCTACACCTTC. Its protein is CATVGTGVGYGYTF.

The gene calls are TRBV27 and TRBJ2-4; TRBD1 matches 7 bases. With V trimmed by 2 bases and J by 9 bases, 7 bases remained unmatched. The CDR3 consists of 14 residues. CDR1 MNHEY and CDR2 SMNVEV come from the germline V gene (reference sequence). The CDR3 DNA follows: TGTGCCAGCAGTTTAGCCCGACAGGGTACCATTCAGTACTTC. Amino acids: CASSLARQGTIQYF.

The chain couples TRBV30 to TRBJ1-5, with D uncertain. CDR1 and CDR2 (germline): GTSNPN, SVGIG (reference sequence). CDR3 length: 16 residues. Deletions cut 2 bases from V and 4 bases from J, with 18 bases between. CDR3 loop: CAWSWGVGQANQPQHF. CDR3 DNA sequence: TGTGCCTGGAGTTGGGGAGTCGGGCAGGCTAATCAGCCCCAGCATTTT.

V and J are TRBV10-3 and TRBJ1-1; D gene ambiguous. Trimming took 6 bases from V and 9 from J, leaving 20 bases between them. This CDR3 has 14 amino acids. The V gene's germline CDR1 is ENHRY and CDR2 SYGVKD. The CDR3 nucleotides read TGTGCCATCAGGGCGCCCTGGCCTAGCGAGAAAGCTTTCTTT. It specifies CAIRAPWPSEKAFF.

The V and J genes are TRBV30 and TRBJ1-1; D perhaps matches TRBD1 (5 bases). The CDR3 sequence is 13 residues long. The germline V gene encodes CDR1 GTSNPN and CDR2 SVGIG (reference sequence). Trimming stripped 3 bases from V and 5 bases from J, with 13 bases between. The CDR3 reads CAWREGRGTEAFF. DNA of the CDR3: TGTGCCTGGAGGGAGGGGCGGGGTACTGAAGCTTTCTTT.

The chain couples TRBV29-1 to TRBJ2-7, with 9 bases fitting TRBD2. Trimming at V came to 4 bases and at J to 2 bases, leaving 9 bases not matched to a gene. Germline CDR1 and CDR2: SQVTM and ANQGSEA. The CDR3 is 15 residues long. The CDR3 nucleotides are TGCAGCGTTGGCGTTGGAGCGGGAGGCGCCTACGAGCAGTACTTC. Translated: CSVGVGAGGAYEQYF.

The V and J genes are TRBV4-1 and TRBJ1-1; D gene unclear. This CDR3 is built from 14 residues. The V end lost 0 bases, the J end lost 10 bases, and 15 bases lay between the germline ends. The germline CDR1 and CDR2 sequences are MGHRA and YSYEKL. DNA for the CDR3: TGCGCCAGCAGCCAAGATCCCCCCTCGTCAGGAGCTTTCTTT. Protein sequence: CASSQDPPSSGAFF.

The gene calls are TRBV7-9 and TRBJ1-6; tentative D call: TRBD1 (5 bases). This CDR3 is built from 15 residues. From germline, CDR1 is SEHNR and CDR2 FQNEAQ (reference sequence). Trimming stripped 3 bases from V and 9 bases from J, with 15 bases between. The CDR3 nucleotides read TGTGCCAGCAGCTTTGGGGCAGGGCGAAGTTCACCCCTCCACTTT. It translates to CASSFGAGRSSPLHF.

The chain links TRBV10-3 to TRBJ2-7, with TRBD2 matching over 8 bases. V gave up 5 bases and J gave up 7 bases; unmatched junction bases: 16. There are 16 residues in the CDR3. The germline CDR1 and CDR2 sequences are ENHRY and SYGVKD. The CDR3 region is CAISSRGGIGLGEQYF. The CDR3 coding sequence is TGTGCCATCAGTTCCCGGGGGGGAATAGGCCTCGGAGAGCAGTACTTC.

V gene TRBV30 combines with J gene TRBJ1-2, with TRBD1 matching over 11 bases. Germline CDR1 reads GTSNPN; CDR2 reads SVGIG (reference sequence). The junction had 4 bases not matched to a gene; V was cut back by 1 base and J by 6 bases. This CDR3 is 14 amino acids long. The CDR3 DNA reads TGTGCCTGGAGTGGGACAGGGGGCGGGGATGGCTACACCTTC. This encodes CAWSGTGGGDGYTF.

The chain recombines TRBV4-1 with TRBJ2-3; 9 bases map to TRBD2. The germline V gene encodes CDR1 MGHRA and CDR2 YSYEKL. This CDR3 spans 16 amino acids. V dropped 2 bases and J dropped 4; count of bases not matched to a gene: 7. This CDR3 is CASSQRVAGDPDTQYF. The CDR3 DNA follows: TGCGCCAGCAGCCAAAGGGTAGCGGGAGACCCAGATACGCAGTATTTT.

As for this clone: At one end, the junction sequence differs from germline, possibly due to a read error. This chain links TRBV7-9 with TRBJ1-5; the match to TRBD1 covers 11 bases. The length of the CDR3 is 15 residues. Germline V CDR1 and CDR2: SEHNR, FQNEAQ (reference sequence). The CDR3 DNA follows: TGTGCCAGCAGCTACGGGACAGGGGGGGATCAGCCCCGGCATTTT. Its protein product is CASSYGTGGDQPRHF.

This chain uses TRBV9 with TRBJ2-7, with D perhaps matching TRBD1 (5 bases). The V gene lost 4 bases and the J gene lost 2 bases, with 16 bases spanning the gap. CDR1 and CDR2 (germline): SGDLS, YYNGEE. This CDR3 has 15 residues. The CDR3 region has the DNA TGTGCCAGCAGCCCCCGGACACATGGTCCCTACGAGCAGTACTTC. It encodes CASSPRTHGPYEQYF. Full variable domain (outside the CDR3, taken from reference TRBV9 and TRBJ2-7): DSGVTQTPKHLITATGQRVTLRCSPRSGDLSVYWYQQSLDQGLQFLIQYYNGEERAKGNILERFSAQQFPDLHSELNLSSLELGDSALYFCASSPRTHGPYEQYFGPGTRLTVT.

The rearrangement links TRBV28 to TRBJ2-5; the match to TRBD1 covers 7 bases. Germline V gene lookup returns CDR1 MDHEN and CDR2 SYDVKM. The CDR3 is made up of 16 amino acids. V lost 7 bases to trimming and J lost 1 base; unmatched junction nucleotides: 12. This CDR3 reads CASTIQGNIFQETQYF. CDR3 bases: TGTGCCAGCACCATACAGGGGAACATATTCCAAGAGACCCAGTACTTC.

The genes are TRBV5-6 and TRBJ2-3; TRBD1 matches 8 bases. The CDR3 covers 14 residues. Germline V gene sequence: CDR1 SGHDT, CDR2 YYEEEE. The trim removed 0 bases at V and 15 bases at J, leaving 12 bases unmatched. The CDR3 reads CASSLGSVQGVNYF. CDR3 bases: TGTGCCAGCAGCTTGGGGAGTGTACAGGGGGTAAATTATTTT.

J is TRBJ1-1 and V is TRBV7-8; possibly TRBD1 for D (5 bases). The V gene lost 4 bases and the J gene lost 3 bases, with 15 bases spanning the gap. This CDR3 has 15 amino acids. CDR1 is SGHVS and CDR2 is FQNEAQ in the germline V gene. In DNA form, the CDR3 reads TGTGCCAGCAGCTCGGGGGGTCCAACTGACACTGAAGCTTTCTTT. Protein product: CASSSGGPTDTEAFF.

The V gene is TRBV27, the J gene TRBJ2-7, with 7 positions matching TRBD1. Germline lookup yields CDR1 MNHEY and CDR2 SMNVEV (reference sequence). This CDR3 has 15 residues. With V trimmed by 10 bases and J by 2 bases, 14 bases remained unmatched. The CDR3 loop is CATLELAGGTYEQYF. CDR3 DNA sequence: TGTGCCACCCTAGAACTGGCAGGGGGAACCTACGAGCAGTACTTC.

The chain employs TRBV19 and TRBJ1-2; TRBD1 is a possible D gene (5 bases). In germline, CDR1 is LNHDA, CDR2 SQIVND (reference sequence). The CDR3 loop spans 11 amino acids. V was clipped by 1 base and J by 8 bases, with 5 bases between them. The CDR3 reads CASSIGTGYTF. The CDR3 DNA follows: TGTGCCAGTAGTATAGGGACAGGCTACACCTTC.

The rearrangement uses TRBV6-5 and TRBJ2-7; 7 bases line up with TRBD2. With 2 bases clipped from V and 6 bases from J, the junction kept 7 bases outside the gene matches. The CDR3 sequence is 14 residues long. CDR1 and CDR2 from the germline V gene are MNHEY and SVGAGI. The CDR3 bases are TGTGCCAGCAGTTACGTGCCGGGGGGAACCGAGCAGTACTTC. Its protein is CASSYVPGGTEQYF.

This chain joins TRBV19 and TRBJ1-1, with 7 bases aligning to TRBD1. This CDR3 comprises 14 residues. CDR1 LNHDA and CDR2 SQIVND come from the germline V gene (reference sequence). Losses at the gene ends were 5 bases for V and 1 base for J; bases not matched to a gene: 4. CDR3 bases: TGTGCCAGTAGTTACCGACAGGGGAACACTGAAGCTTTCTTT. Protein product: CASSYRQGNTEAFF.

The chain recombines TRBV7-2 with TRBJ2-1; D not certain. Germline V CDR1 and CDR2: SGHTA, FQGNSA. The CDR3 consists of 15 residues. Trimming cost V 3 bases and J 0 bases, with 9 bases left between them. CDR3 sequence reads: CASSLRSPSYNEQFF. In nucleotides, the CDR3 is TGTGCCAGCAGCTTGCGGAGCCCCTCCTACAATGAGCAGTTCTTC. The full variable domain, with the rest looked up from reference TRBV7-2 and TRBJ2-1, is GAGVSQSPSNKVTEKGKDVELRCDPISGHTALYWYRQSLGQGLEFLIYFQGNSAPDKSGLPSDRFSAERTGGSVSTLTIQRTQQEDSAVYLCASSLRSPSYNEQFFGPGTRLTVL.

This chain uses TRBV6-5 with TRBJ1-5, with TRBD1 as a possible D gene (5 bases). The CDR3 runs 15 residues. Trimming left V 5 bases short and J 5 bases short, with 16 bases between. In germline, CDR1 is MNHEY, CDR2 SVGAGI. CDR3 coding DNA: TGTGCCAGCAGTCGAAGGGGCGCAACTGATCAGCCCCAGCATTTT. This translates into CASSRRGATDQPQHF.

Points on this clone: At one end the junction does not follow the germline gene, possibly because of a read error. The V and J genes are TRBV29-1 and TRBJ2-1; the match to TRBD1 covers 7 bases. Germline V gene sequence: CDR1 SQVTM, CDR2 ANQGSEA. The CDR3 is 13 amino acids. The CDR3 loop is CSVGGGSDNEQFF. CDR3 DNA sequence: TGCAGCGTTGGAGGGGGCTCCGACAATGAGCAGTTCTTC.

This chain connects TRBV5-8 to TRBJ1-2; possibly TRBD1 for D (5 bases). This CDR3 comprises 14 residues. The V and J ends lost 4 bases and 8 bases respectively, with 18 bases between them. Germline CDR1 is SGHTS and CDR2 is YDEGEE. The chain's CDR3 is CASSQGVHAGGYTF. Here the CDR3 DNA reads TGTGCCAGCAGCCAAGGAGTCCACGCAGGGGGCTACACCTTC.

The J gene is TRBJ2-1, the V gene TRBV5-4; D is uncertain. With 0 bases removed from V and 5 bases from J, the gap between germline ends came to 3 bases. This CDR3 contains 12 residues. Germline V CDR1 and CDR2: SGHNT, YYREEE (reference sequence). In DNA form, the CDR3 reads TGTGCCAGCAGCTTGGCTGACAATGAGCAGTTCTTC. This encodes CASSLADNEQFF.

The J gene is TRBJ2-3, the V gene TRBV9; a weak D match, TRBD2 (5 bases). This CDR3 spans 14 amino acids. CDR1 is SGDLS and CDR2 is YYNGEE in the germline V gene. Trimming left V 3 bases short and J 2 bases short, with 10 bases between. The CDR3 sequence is CASSARGPTDTQYF. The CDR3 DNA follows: TGTGCCAGCAGCGCCCGAGGGCCCACAGATACGCAGTATTTT.

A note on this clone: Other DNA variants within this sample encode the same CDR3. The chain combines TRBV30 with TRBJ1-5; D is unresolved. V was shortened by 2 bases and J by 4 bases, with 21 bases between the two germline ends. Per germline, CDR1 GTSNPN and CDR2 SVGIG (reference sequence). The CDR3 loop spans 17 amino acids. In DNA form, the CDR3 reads TGTGCCTGGAGTCCTTCGGGGAGAACCTTCATAAATCAGCCCCAGCATTTT. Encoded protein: CAWSPSGRTFINQPQHF.

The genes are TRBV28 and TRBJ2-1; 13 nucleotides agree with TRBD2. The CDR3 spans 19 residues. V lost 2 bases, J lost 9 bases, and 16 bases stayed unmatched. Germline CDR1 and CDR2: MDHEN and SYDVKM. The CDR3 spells CASSLPPGQRTSGSVEQFF. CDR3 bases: TGTGCCAGCAGTTTACCCCCGGGACAGAGGACTAGCGGGAGCGTTGAGCAGTTCTTC.

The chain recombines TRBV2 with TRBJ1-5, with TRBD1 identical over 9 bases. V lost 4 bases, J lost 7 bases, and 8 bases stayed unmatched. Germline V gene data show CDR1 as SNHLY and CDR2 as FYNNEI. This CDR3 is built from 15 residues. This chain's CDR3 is CASSALLGTGQPQHF. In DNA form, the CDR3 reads TGTGCCAGCAGTGCACTCCTCGGGACAGGGCAGCCCCAGCATTTT. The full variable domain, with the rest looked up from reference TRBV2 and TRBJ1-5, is EPEVTQTPSHQVTQMGQEVILRCVPISNHLYFYWYRQILGQKVEFLVSFYNNEISEKSEIFDDQFSVERPDGSNFTLKIRSTKLEDSAMYFCASSALLGTGQPQHFGDGTRLSIL.

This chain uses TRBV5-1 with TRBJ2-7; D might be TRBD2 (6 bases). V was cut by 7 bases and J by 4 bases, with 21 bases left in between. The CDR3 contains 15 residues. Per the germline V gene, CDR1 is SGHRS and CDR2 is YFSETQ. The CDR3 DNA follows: TGCGCCAGCCTCCTGACCCCGGGACTCAAATACGAGCAGTACTTC. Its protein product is CASLLTPGLKYEQYF.